This T cell receptor beta chain was profiled in a study of blood T cell repertoires in COVID-19. Study information: The cDNA or gDNA used as material had been derived from T cells, B-cell-depleted T cells, or PBMCs.

Germline V gene sequence: CDR1 LNHDA, CDR2 SQIVND (reference sequence). The V gene end was trimmed by 7 bases and the J gene end by 2 bases; junction bases not matched to a gene: 6. The length of the CDR3 is 14 residues. Per the authors' pipeline: Estimated nucleated cell counts came from reference gene primer amplification. Method: immunoSEQ multiplex PCR; TCRdb's copy keeps in-frame clones and lacks some. The V and J calls and clone size are taken from that table; D and trimming were inferred from the DNA. The sample yields around 200,000 clones, nearly 90% seen once. The receptor comes from a man between 45 and 60 years old with acute or convalescent COVID-19. This chain joins TRBV19 and TRBJ2-3; 7 nucleotides agree with TRBD2. Sequencing input: peripheral blood. This CDR3 is CASIGRGNTDTQYF. CDR3 DNA sequence: TGTGCCAGTATCGGGCGGGGGAACACAGATACGCAGTATTTT.